This TCR beta chain was found in a study of T-cell memory formation after mild COVID-19. Whole-study context: Largely, TCR clusters stayed within a single donor.

Per germline, CDR1 SGHVS and CDR2 FQNEAQ. V was trimmed by 5 bases and J by 8 bases, leaving 21 bases between them. CDR3 size: 15 residues. General study results and limits: Whether second-wave clones peaking at day 37 were SARS-CoV-2 specific went unconfirmed. Certain responding clones were present in pre-infection memory, suggesting participation of cross-reactive memory. While clones contracting from day 15 to 85 were balanced between CD4 and CD8, later expanders leaned CD4+.

MiXCR, applied by TCRdb to the 5' RACE reads, yields one record per CDR3 protein. The repertoire has 350,000 to 550,000 distinct CDR3 sequences, more than 15% of them found once; the top ten carry 20% to 25%. This clonotype was observed a handful of times. Its antigen is unknown. Sequencing was done on a sample of PBMCs or a T cell subset sorted from them (not recorded which). The chain recombines TRBV7-8 with TRBJ1-1, with D perhaps matching TRBD1 (5 bases). The receptor was isolated from a man aged 18 to 29 who had mild COVID-19 (a few samples of this study predate the infection). Cell type and time point are not known. CDR3 in DNA: TGTGCCAGCAGCCCCCTAAAGGGGACCTCCCGGGAAGCTTTCTTT. Protein product: CASSPLKGTSREAFF.